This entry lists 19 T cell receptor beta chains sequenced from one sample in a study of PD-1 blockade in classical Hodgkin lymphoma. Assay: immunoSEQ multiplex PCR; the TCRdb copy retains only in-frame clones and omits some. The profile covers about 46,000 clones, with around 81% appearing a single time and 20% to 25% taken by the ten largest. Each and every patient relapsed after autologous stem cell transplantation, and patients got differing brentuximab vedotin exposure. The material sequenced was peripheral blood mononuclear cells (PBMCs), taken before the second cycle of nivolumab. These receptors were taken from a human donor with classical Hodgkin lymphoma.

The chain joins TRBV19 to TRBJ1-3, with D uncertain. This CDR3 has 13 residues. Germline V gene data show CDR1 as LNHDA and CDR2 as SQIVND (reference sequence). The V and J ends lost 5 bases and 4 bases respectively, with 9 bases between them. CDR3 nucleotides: TGTGCCAGTAGTGCGGAGGTAGGAAACACCATATATTTT. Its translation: CASSAEVGNTIYF.

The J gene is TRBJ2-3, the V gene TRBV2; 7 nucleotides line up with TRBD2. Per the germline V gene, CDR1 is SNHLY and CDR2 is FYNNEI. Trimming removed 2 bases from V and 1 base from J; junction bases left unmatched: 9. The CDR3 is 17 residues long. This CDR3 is CASSETRSGGGTDTQYF. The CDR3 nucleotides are TGTGCCAGCAGTGAAACGAGGTCGGGAGGTGGCACAGATACGCAGTATTTT.

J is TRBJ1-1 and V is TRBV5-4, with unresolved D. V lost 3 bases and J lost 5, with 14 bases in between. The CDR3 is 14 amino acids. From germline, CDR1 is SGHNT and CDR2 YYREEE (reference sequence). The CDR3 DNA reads TGTGCCAGCAGCTCTCCTCGGGTCCGAACTGAAGCTTTCTTT. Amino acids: CASSSPRVRTEAFF.

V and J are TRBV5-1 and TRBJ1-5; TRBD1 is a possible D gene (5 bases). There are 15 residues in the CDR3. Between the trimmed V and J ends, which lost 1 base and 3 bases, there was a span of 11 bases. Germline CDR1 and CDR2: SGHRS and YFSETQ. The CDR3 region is CASSLYGGINQPQHF. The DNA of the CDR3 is TGCGCCAGCAGCTTGTACGGGGGTATCAATCAGCCCCAGCATTTT.

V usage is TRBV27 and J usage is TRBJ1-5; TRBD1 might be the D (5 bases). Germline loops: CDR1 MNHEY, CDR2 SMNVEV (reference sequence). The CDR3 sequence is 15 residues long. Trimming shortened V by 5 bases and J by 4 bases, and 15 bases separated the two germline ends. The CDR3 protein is CASSPSDNRNQPQHF. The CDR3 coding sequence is TGTGCCAGCAGTCCTTCGGACAACCGAAATCAGCCCCAGCATTTT.

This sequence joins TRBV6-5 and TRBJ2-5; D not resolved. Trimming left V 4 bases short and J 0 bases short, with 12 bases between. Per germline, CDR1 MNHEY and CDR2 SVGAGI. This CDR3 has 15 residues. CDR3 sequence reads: CASSFGSRNQETQYF. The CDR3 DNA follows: TGTGCCAGCAGTTTCGGTTCGCGTAACCAAGAGACCCAGTACTTC.

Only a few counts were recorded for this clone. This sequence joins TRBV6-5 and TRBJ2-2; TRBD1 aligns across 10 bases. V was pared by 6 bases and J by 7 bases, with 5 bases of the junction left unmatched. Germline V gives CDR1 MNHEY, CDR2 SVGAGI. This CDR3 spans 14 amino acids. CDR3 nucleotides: TGTGCCAGCAGGCGGACAGGGGGAAACGGGGAGCTGTTTTTT. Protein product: CASRRTGGNGELFF.

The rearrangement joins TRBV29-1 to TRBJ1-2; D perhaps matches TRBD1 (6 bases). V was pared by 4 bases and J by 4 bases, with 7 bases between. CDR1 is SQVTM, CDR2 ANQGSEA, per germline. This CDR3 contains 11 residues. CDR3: CSVVTGYGYTF. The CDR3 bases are TGCAGCGTTGTGACAGGCTATGGCTACACCTTC.

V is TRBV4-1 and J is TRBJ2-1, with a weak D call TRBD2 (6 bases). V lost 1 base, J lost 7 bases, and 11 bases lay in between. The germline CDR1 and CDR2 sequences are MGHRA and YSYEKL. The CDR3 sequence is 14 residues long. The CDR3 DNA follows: TGCGCCAGCAGCCAAGTCCCCGGACTAAATGAGCAGTTCTTC. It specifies CASSQVPGLNEQFF.

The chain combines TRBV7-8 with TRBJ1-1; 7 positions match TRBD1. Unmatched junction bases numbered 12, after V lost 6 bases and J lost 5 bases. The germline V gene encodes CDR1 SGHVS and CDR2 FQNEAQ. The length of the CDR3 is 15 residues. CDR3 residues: CASSGRTGDTTEAFF. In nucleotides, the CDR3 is TGTGCCAGCAGTGGCCGCACAGGGGATACAACTGAAGCTTTCTTT.

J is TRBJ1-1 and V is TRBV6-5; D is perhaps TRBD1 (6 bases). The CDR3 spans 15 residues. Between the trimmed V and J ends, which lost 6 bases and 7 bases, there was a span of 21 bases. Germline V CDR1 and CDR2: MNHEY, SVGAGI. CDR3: CASSPSPEFRGEAFF. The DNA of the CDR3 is TGTGCCAGCAGCCCCTCCCCCGAGTTCAGGGGTGAAGCTTTCTTT.

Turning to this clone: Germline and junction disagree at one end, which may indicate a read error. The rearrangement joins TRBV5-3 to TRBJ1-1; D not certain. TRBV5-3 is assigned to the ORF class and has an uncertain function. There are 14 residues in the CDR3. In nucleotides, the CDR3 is TGTGCCAGCAGCTCCGCTCGCACGTACACTGAAGCTTTCTTT. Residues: CASSSARTYTEAFF.

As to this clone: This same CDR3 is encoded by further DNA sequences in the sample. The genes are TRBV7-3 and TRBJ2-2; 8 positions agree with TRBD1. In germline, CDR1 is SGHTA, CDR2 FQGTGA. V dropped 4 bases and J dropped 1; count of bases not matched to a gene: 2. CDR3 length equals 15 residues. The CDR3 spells CASSSGTGNTGELFF. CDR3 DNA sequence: TGTGCCAGCAGCTCTGGGACAGGGAACACCGGGGAGCTGTTTTTT.

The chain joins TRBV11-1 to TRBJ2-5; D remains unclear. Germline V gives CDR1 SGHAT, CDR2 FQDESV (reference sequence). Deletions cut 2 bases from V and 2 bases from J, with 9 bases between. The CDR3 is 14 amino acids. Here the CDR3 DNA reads TGTGCCAGCAGCTTACAACAGCCACAAGAGACCCAGTACTTC. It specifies CASSLQQPQETQYF.

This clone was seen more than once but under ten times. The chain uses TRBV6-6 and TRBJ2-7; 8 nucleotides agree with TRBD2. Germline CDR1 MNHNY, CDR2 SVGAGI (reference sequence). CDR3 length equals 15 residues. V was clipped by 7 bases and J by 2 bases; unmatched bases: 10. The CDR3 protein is CASILTSGPTYEQYF. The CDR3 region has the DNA TGTGCCAGCATCCTCACTAGCGGACCAACCTACGAGCAGTACTTC.

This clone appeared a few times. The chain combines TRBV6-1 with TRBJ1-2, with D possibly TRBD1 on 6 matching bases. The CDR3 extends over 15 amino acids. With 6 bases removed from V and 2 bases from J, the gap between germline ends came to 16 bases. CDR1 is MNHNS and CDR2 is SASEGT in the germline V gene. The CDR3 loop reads CASRIPGQINYGYTF. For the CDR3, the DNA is TGTGCCAGCAGGATACCCGGACAGATAAACTATGGCTACACCTTC.

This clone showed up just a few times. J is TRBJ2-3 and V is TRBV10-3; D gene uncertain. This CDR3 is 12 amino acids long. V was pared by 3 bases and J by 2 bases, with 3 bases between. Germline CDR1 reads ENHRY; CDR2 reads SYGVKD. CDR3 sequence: CAISDYTDTQYF. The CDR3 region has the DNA TGTGCCATCAGTGACTACACAGATACGCAGTATTTT.

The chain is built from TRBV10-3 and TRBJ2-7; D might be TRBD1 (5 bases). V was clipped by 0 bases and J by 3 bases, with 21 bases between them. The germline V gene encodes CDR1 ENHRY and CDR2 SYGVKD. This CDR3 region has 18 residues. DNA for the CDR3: TGTGCCATCAGTGAGTCTAGGGGTCCAGTGCTAGGGTTCTACGAGCAGTACTTC. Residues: CAISESRGPVLGFYEQYF.

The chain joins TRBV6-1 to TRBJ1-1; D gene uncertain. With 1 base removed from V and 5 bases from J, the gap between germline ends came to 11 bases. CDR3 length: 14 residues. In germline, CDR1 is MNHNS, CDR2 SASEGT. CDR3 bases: TGTGCCAGCAGTGAAGAGGTCGGTCTTACTGAAGCTTTCTTT. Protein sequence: CASSEEVGLTEAFF.